This T cell receptor (beta chain) came from a study of blood T cell repertoires in COVID-19 (dated by TCRdb to 2020 to 2021). Turning to the overall study: Collaborator samples came from the United States, Italy and Spain and covered acute and convalescent phases of COVID-19. The material from the prospective study consisted of cDNA or gDNA derived from T cells, B-cell-depleted T cells, or PBMCs. The dataset comprised deeply sampled blood TCRbeta repertoires from subjects exposed to, actively infected with, or recovered from COVID-19. The repertoires were made available in a free public database intended to serve as a resource for research on the immune response to SARS-CoV-2. The samples were drawn from two sources: the first 160 participants of the ongoing ImmuneRACE study, and 950 to 1,500 subjects contributed by 6 global collaborators. The sample metadata nearly always contained a de-identified subject ID, COVID-19 status, age in years and sex. Where available, HLA class I and class II types were taken from metadata supplied by the sample provider and were not determined by assay-based typing. Study-level results and caveats: The quantity of clinical and demographic metadata differed by source and by participant and was supplied without curation.

The immunoSEQ Assay, a bias-controlled multiplex PCR, was used to amplify TCRbeta CDR3 regions from genomic DNA. Under the source paper's analysis protocol: Nucleated cell counts per sample were estimated from amplification of reference gene primers within the assay. Sequence reads were collapsed and filtered to measure the absolute abundance of every unique TCRbeta CDR3 rearrangement. Productive Simpson clonality was computed per sample as the square root of Simpson's diversity index over productive rearrangements. TCRdb took this table from immuneACCESS and kept in-frame rearrangements with V and J called. Such tables lack part of the clones; where checked against another copy, unresolved V genes explain under half of the gap, and the rest is unexplained. V, J and clone size are taken as reported in that table, and D and trimming were inferred from the DNA itself. A total of 120,000 or so clones appear in this sample, around 85% of them only once. The ten biggest clones cover about 17% of the sample.

Regarding this clone: Its recognized antigen is unknown. Base qualities are missing; no much larger clone stands one base away.

Collaborating institutions collected whole blood in K2EDTA tubes following their own protocols. For TCRbeta analysis, collaborators shipped samples in one of three forms: frozen whole blood, isolated PBMCs, or DNA extracted from either of those sample types. Measured from the cysteine to the phenylalanine, the CDR3 is 15 residues long. Only the CDR3 region is kept as DNA, spanning 45 bases read in frame from base 1. In the germline V gene (reference sequence), CDR1 corresponds to MNHNY and CDR2 to SVGAGI. V is reduced by 5 bases and J by 10 bases, leaving a spacing of 18 bases between them. This receptor was obtained from a woman in her forties or fifties with acute or convalescent COVID-19. The chain links TRBV6-6 with TRBJ1-6, with TRBD1 tentatively as D gene (6 bases match). The sample taken for sequencing was peripheral blood. CDR3 region: CASSPLGASKSPLHF. The DNA sequence is TGTGCCAGCAGTCCCCTGGGGGCGTCCAAATCACCCCTCCACTTT.